This is a list of T cell receptor beta chains from one sample in a study of molecular identifiers for immune sequencing clone quantification. TCRdb itself ran the PCR reads through MiXCR, one entry per CDR3 protein. The sample has about 35,000 distinct CDR3 sequences, roughly 20% seen once. The sequencing sample was made of naive CD8+ T cells from blood, with Jurkat cell RNA spiked in. The receptor set was obtained from a human donor in good health. Some libraries in this study had Jurkat cell RNA spiked in. Both conserved end residues are part of each CDR3. A D gene is named only where the DNA matches it firmly. Where a row states a size, it is once, few, many or the class of an expanded clone; other rows omit it.

>many|.|TRBV10-3|TRBJ2-1
TGTGCCATCAGCACCCTGAGTGAGCAGTTCTTC
CAISTLSEQFF
>.|TRBD2|TRBV15|TRBJ2-7
TGTGCCACCAGCAGAGTACAGGGACTAGCGCGGTACGAGCAGTACTTC
CATSRVQGLARYEQYF
>.|TRBD2|TRBV15|TRBJ2-3
TGTGCCACCAGCAGCAGGGGCGGGAGGGAGATAGGGGATACGCAGTATTTT
CATSSRGGREIGDTQYF
>.|TRBD1|TRBV6-1|TRBJ1-4
TGTACCAGCAGTGAAGCAGGGGGCGCAACTAATGAAAAACTGTTTTTT
CTSSEAGGATNEKLFF
>many|TRBD2|TRBV9|TRBJ2-6
TGTGCCAGCAGCGATAGCTGGCGGAACGGGGGGTCTGGGGCCAACGTCCTGACTTTC
CASSDSWRNGGSGANVLTF
>few|.|TRBV29-1|TRBJ2-7
TGCAGCGTTGCGGCGGCAGGGGTCCCGTCCGAGCAGTACTTC
CSVAAAGVPSEQYF
>many|.|TRBV7-9|TRBJ2-1
TGTGCCAGCAGCTTAGCGGTCTCCTACAATGAGCAGTTCTTC
CASSLAVSYNEQFF
>few|.|TRBV2|TRBJ2-4
TGTGCCAGCAGTGAAGCGCTTTTGGGAATTCTAAACATTCAGTACTTC
CASSEALLGILNIQYF
>many|.|TRBV27|TRBJ1-1
TGTGCCAGCAGTTTAAGTGGGGGCACTGAAGCTTTCTTT
CASSLSGGTEAFF
>many|.|TRBV9|TRBJ1-5
TGTGCCAGCAGCCCAGACGACTTCACTCAGCCCCAGCATTTT
CASSPDDFTQPQHF
>few|TRBD2|TRBV5-5|TRBJ2-5
TGTGCCAGCAGCTCGGGACTAGCAGAGGAGACCCAGTACTTC
CASSSGLAEETQYF
>many|.|TRBV28|TRBJ2-2
TGTGCCAGCAGCCTTACTAGAATCTGGGGCACCGGGGAGCTGTTTTTT
CASSLTRIWGTGELFF
>.|.|TRBV13|TRBJ2-7
TGTGCCAGCAGCGTAACTAGGGGGTCAATATACGAGCAGTACTTC
CASSVTRGSIYEQYF
>many|.|TRBV4-3|TRBJ2-1
TGCGCCAGCAGCCAAGGAGAAGGAGGGGGCGGTGAGCAGTTCTTC
CASSQGEGGGGEQFF
>many|.|TRBV28|TRBJ1-2
TGTGCCAGCAGTTTGGGACTGTCTAGTGGCTACACCTTC
CASSLGLSSGYTF
>.|.|TRBV3-1|TRBJ1-6
TGTGCCAGCAGCCCCGCACGGGTTCCCGATTCACCCCTCCACTTT
CASSPARVPDSPLHF
>many|.|TRBV5-1|TRBJ1-1
TGCGCCAGCAGCTGGCGGGAGGGTCGGACTGAAGCTTTCTTT
CASSWREGRTEAFF
>few|.|TRBV28|TRBJ2-3
TGTGCCAGCAGTTTATCCGGGAGAGTGGCAGATACGCAGTATTTT
CASSLSGRVADTQYF
>many|TRBD2|TRBV2|TRBJ2-3
TGTGCCAGCTACCAGCTAGCGGGAGCGTCAGATACGCAGTATTTT
CASYQLAGASDTQYF
>many|.|TRBV13|TRBJ2-5
TGTGCCAGCAGCTCATGGGAACTGCAACAAGAGACCCAGTACTTC
CASSSWELQQETQYF
>many|.|TRBV14|TRBJ2-1
TGTGCCAGCAGCCCTCCTTGGGGTTCGAGGGATGAGCAGTTCTTC
CASSPPWGSRDEQFF
>many|.|TRBV7-9|TRBJ1-5
TGTGCCAGCAGCTTAGCACAGGACAATCAGCCCCAGCATTTT
CASSLAQDNQPQHF
>many|.|TRBV28|TRBJ1-1
TGTGCCAGCAGTTTATATTCTGGTATAAACCCTGAAGCTTTCTTT
CASSLYSGINPEAFF
>many|.|TRBV7-9|TRBJ1-2
TGTGCCAGCAGCTTTGGTCCCCAGCCTCACTTTTATGGCTACACCTTC
CASSFGPQPHFYGYTF
>many|.|TRBV20-1|TRBJ2-7
TGCAGTGCTAGGCCTACTAGCAACTACGAGCAGTACTTC
CSARPTSNYEQYF
>medium-sized|TRBD2|TRBV7-8|TRBJ2-7
TGTGCCAGCAGCTACCTAGCGGGAGGGCCGCGGGAGCAGTACTTC
CASSYLAGGPREQYF
>many|.|TRBV4-1|TRBJ2-1
TGCGCCAGCAGCCGAGGGGGCAATGAGCAGTTCTTC
CASSRGGNEQFF
>.|TRBD2|TRBV4-3|TRBJ2-1
TGCGCCAGCAGCCAAGATGCCCTAGCGGGAGGCACGGTCGAGGTCTTC
CASSQDALAGGTVEVF
>few|.|TRBV19|TRBJ2-2
TGTGCCAGTAGTGAATGGGGGACGGCGAACACCGGGGAGCTGTTTTTT
CASSEWGTANTGELFF
>many|.|TRBV7-9|TRBJ1-5
TGTGCCAGCAGCTTATCAAATCAGCCCCAGCATTTT
CASSLSNQPQHF
>.|.|TRBV10-3|TRBJ2-7
TGTGCCACGAAAACCGGGACGGGCTTACGCGAGCAGTACTTC
CATKTGTGLREQYF
>many|.|TRBV7-9|TRBJ2-2
TGTGCCAGCAGCTCTGGCAGGGATTACACCGGGGAGCTGTTTTTT
CASSSGRDYTGELFF
>many|.|TRBV12-3/TRBV12-4|TRBJ2-7
TGTGCCAGCACCGATCGGACAGATTTTTCCTACGAGCAGTACTTC
CASTDRTDFSYEQYF
>many|.|TRBV4-3|TRBJ1-6
TGCGCCAGCAGCCAGGACAGCTATAATTCACCCCTCCACTTT
CASSQDSYNSPLHF
>many|TRBD2|TRBV4-2|TRBJ2-5
TGTGCCAGCAGCCAAGGACGGGGGGACCAAGAGACCCAGTACTTC
CASSQGRGDQETQYF
>.|TRBD2|TRBV27|TRBJ2-3
TGTGCCAGCAATATCGCGGGAGGAGATACGCAGTATTTT
CASNIAGGDTQYF